Sequencing of this T cell receptor beta chain was carried out in a study of molecular identifiers for immune sequencing clone quantification (dated by TCRdb to the late 2010s). For the wider study: For a replicate experiment, RNA from roughly 21,000 or 96,000 naive CD8 T cells was divided into five aliquots, of which four were sequenced. CD8 T cells were used in a methods study to benchmark molecular-identifier clustering-based TCR repertoire sequencing (MIDCIRS) and TCR RNA copy counting.

Libraries of naive CD8 T cells were generated from about 19,000 to 1,100,000 sorted cells, with 10%, 30% or 50% of the purified RNA used. Naive CD8 T cells, defined as CD8+CD4-CCR7+CD45RA+, were FACS-sorted into RLT Plus buffer on a BD FACSAria II. To test detection sensitivity, Jurkat RNA equal to ten TCR copies was added to samples of about 19,000-1,100,000 naive CD8 T cells. CD8 T cells were enriched with RosetteSep CD8+ T Cell Enrichment Cocktail and Ficoll-Paque, followed by ACK red cell lysis. The cysteine opens and the phenylalanine closes a CDR3 of 16 amino acids. Here the CDR3 DNA is all that survives: 48 bases in frame from base 1. The germline V gene supplies CDR1 SGHDN and CDR2 FVKESK. The paper's findings and limits, for the study overall: Modeling indicated approximately 2.7 TCR RNA copies recovered per cell, compared with around 10 by digital PCR, which implies a capture efficiency of around 30%. Spiked-in Jurkat TCR RNA equivalent to a single cell was reported to be detectable even among approximately 1 million naive CD8 T cells. In CMV-specific effector cells, over 99% of molecules were held by clones above 20 RNA copies, whereas under 1% of molecules were held by such clones in naive cells. Highly expanded clone sizes could be underestimated because identical TCR molecules may share a barcode. Spiked-in Jurkat TCR RNA (10 copies' worth), which is not part of the donor repertoire, was contained in the naive libraries. Without barcode sub-clustering, chimeric consensus sequences inflated TCR diversity; chimeras reached as high as 47%.

The library was prepared using PCR. TCRdb names NextSeq 500 as the instrument used. Bulk TCR libraries were prepared as previously described, using TCR primers listed in Table S5. The Qiagen AllPrep DNA/RNA kit was used to purify total RNA. Before analysis, reads from multiple sequencing runs of the same library were pooled. The study's own analysis went as follows. Reads were retained only if the reads had an exact TCR constant sequence, and the retained reads were trimmed to 150 nt and grouped according to their 12-nt molecular barcodes. Within each barcode group, reads were sub-clustered at a 15% Levenshtein threshold, and quality-weighted consensus sequences were built per RNA molecule. Non-functional sequences were excluded, and lower-count sequences lying one edit away from another sequence were also excluded. Barcode sub-clusters with fewer than 20% of the maximum read count were removed, based on fitting two negative binomial distributions. Using fastp at Q25 and MiXCR, TCRdb reprocessed the public reads and kept productive beta chains. All rows with the same CDR3 protein become a single entry with the most common DNA and genes. TCRdb's processing, not the study's, gives the V and J calls here. Here the sample has about 97,000 distinct CDR3 sequences; approximately 24% occur a single time. Of the sample, roughly 0.94% falls within the top ten clones.

With regard to this clonotype: Which antigen it targets is not known. A read error may explain this, as a much larger clone is one base away.

The material sequenced was naive CD8+ T cells from blood, with Jurkat cell RNA spiked in. The sample's cell subset or site label is to be understood as: FACS-sorted CD8+CD4-CCR7+CD45RA+ naive T cells. This sequence uses TRBV14 and TRBJ2-6; confidence is insufficient to name the D gene. This clonotype originated in a human donor in good health. Some libraries in this study had Jurkat cell RNA spiked in. The nucleotide sequence is given as TGTACCAGCAGCCAAGAAGGCATCTGGGGGGCCAACGTCCTGACTTTC. This encodes CTSSQEGIWGANVLTF.